This TCR beta chain was identified during a study of control samples from healthy donors and cancer patients. V shed 1 base, J shed 5 bases, and the junction held 0 bases outside the gene matches. CDR1 and CDR2 from the germline V gene are SEHNR and FQNEAQ (reference sequence). This CDR3 region has 15 residues. TCRdb keeps only in-frame clones here, not all; method: immunoSEQ multiplex PCR. This sample has around 90,000 clones, with more than 75% found just once. Sequencing was done on a sample of blood. This rearrangement joins TRBV7-9 to TRBJ1-6; 9 bases agree with TRBD1. The source of this sequence is a woman aged 40 to 55 in good health. The chain's CDR3 is CASSLGTGDNSPLHF. CDR3 DNA: TGTGCCAGCAGCTTAGGGACAGGGGATAATTCACCCCTCCACTTT.